A selection of T cell receptor beta chains follows, all from one sample in a study of cytomegalovirus exposure and HLA in healthy donors. The protocol was immunoSEQ multiplex PCR, while the TCRdb copy is restricted to in-frame clones and leaves out a portion. Altogether about 190,000 clones are present, around 77% being singletons, with the ten largest covering over 1.5%. The sample taken for sequencing was PBMCs. Every receptor here comes from a young woman in good health and CMV-seronegative. Each CDR3 is given with its conserved first and last residue. The order of the fields is D gene, V gene, J gene, clone size, CDR3 protein, CDR3 DNA. The D gene is left open where the match is weak. Clone size is stated in some rows and not others, as once, few, many or a class when expanded.

>TRBD2|TRBV5-6|TRBJ2-2|-
CASSSGIGLDTGELFF
TGTGCCAGCAGCTCGGGAATAGGACTAGACACCGGGGAGCTGTTTTTT
>TRBD1|TRBV5-1|TRBJ2-1|-
CASSLGDSYNEQFF
TGCGCCAGCAGCTTGGGGGACAGTTACAATGAGCAGTTCTTC
>-|TRBV27|TRBJ1-2|few
CASSSTGNYGYTF
TGTGCCAGCAGTTCTACAGGGAACTATGGCTACACCTTC
>-|TRBV18|TRBJ2-6|-
CASSPLGLSSGANVLTF
TGTGCCAGCTCACCATTGGGGCTAAGCTCTGGGGCCAACGTCCTGACTTTC
>TRBD2|TRBV29-1|TRBJ2-5|-
CSVEGGAKETQYF
TGCAGCGTTGAGGGAGGGGCAAAAGAGACCCAGTACTTC
>TRBD1|TRBV7-2|TRBJ2-4|-
CASSLGQGSKNIQYF
TGTGCCAGCAGCTTAGGACAGGGGAGCAAAAACATTCAGTACTTC
>-|TRBV11-2|TRBJ2-7|once
CASSLGGWGDTYEQYF
TGTGCCAGCAGCTTAGGGGGATGGGGAGACACCTACGAGCAGTACTTC
>TRBD2|TRBV6-6|TRBJ2-7|-
CASSSPSTGLAYEQYF
TGTGCCAGCAGTTCACCATCCACGGGACTAGCGTACGAGCAGTACTTC
>TRBD2|TRBV2|TRBJ2-2|-
CASRLKTSGPNTGELFF
TGTGCCAGCAGATTAAAAACTAGCGGGCCGAACACCGGGGAGCTGTTTTTT
>-|TRBV4-3|TRBJ2-7|few
CASSQFLDNRMGYEQYF
TGCGCCAGCAGCCAATTCCTTGACAACAGGATGGGATACGAGCAGTACTTC
>-|TRBV11-2|TRBJ1-1|-
CASSFVGLAEAFF
TGTGCCAGCAGCTTCGTGGGGCTCGCTGAAGCTTTCTTT
>TRBD1|TRBV28|TRBJ1-1|-
CASSHTGVEAFF
TGTGCCAGCAGCCACACAGGGGTTGAGGCTTTCTTT
>-|TRBV5-1|TRBJ2-3|-
CASSPGQTTDTQYF
TGCGCCAGCAGCCCCGGACAGACCACAGATACGCAGTATTTT
>-|TRBV28|TRBJ1-2|-
CASSPPGLNGYTF
TGTGCCAGCAGTCCCCCAGGGCTGAATGGCTACACCTTC
>-|TRBV9|TRBJ2-7|once
CASGTPSSYEQYF
TGTGCGAGTGGGACACCGAGCTCCTACGAGCAGTACTTC
>TRBD1|TRBV4-1|TRBJ1-3|few
CASSQAQDRGFGNTIYF
TGCGCCAGCAGCCAAGCCCAGGACAGGGGGTTTGGAAACACCATATATTTT
>-|TRBV7-4|TRBJ2-7|-
CARPSRLDCHEQYF
TGTGCCAGACCATCGAGACTAGACTGCCACGAGCAGTACTTC
>TRBD1|TRBV7-9|TRBJ1-6|-
CASSLTQGASPLHF
TGTGCCAGCAGCTTAACCCAGGGGGCGTCACCCCTCCACTTT
>-|TRBV7-6|TRBJ1-4|-
CASSRGEKLFF
TGTGCCAGCAGTCGGGGGGAAAAACTGTTTTTT
>TRBD1|TRBV10-3|TRBJ1-1|-
CAISDRTGFPAFF
TGTGCCATCAGTGACCGGACAGGCTTTCCGGCTTTCTTT
>TRBD1|TRBV5-1|TRBJ1-2|-
CASSLETGGGYTF
TGCGCCAGCAGCCTAGAGACAGGGGGAGGCTACACCTTC
>TRBD2|TRBV2|TRBJ2-1|-
CASSQTSGGVNEQFF
TGTGCCAGCAGCCAGACTAGCGGGGGGGTAAATGAGCAGTTCTTC
>TRBD1|TRBV9|TRBJ2-1|-
CASSVTGANNEQFF
TGTGCCAGCAGCGTGACAGGGGCAAACAATGAGCAGTTCTTC
>-|TRBV4-3|TRBJ1-2|-
CASSQDDRYGANYGYTF
TGCGCCAGCAGCCAAGATGATCGGTACGGAGCTAACTATGGCTACACCTTC
>TRBD1|TRBV28|TRBJ1-5|-
CASSLRQGASHGANQPQHF
TGTGCCAGCAGTTTAAGGCAGGGGGCCAGTCACGGGGCCAATCAGCCCCAGCATTTT
>-|TRBV7-6|TRBJ2-7|-
CASSLNPSSSYEQYF
TGTGCCAGCAGCTTAAACCCAAGTAGCTCCTACGAGCAGTACTTC
>-|TRBV28|TRBJ2-7|-
CASSLVAGEQYF
TGTGCCAGCAGTCTAGTGGCGGGTGAGCAGTACTTC
>-|TRBV5-6|TRBJ1-2|few
CASSLAGQGSGGYTF
TGTGCCAGCAGCTTGGCCGGGCAGGGCTCAGGGGGCTACACCTTC
>TRBD1|TRBV30|TRBJ2-7|-
CAWRTGFTYEQYF
TGTGCCTGGAGGACAGGGTTTACCTACGAGCAGTACTTC
>TRBD1|TRBV11-1|TRBJ1-1|-
CASSGLTGRRTEAFF
TGTGCCAGCAGCGGATTGACAGGGAGGAGAACTGAAGCTTTCTTT
>TRBD1|TRBV5-1|TRBJ1-5|-
CASSLEPGGQPQHF
TGCGCCAGCAGCTTGGAGCCAGGGGGTCAGCCCCAGCATTTT
>-|TRBV5-4|TRBJ2-7|-
CASSPPGQISYEQYF
TGTGCCAGCAGCCCGCCGGGACAAATATCCTACGAGCAGTACTTC
>-|TRBV9|TRBJ1-5|few
CASSVDGESNQPQHF
TGTGCCAGCAGCGTAGACGGGGAAAGCAATCAGCCCCAGCATTTT
>TRBD1|TRBV6-1|TRBJ1-4|-
CASVKQGAIEKLFF
TGTGCCAGCGTTAAGCAGGGGGCGATTGAAAAACTGTTTTTT
>-|TRBV6-1|TRBJ1-1|-
CASSSKHQNTEAFF
TGTGCCAGCAGTTCCAAACACCAGAACACTGAAGCTTTCTTT
>TRBD1|TRBV11-2|TRBJ1-2|-
CASSPAGGNYGYTF
TGTGCCAGCAGCCCCGCAGGGGGAAACTATGGCTACACCTTC
>-|TRBV9|TRBJ2-3|-
CASSPLSGSTDTQYF
TGTGCCAGCAGCCCTCTAAGCGGTTCCACAGATACGCAGTATTTT
>-|TRBV11-2|TRBJ1-1|-
CASSPTVEAFF
TGTGCCAGCAGCCCGACAGTTGAAGCTTTCTTT
>-|TRBV4-1|TRBJ2-1|-
CASSQGRFRAGLYNEQFF
TGCGCCAGCAGCCAAGGCCGGTTTAGAGCGGGCCTCTACAATGAGCAGTTCTTC
>-|TRBV5-1|TRBJ1-1|-
CASSLADRPNTEAFF
TGCGCCAGCAGCTTGGCAGACAGGCCGAACACTGAAGCTTTCTTT
>TRBD1|TRBV13|TRBJ2-5|-
CASSGNRGETQYF
TGTGCCAGCAGCGGCAACAGGGGGGAGACCCAGTACTTC
>TRBD1|TRBV27|TRBJ1-1|-
CASSSGRDRGRDTEAFF
TGTGCCAGCAGTTCCGGCCGGGACAGGGGGCGGGACACTGAAGCTTTCTTT
>-|TRBV10-3|TRBJ1-2|-
CATAGEDYGYTF
TGTGCCACCGCAGGGGAAGACTATGGCTACACCTTC
>-|TRBV2|TRBJ1-5|-
CASSPQEGRQPQHF
TGTGCCAGCAGTCCCCAGGAGGGGAGACAGCCCCAGCATTTT
>TRBD2|TRBV4-3|TRBJ2-2|-
CASSQAATSGRMTGELFF
TGCGCCAGCAGCCAAGCCGCGACTAGCGGGAGGATGACCGGGGAGCTGTTTTTT
>-|TRBV9|TRBJ1-1|-
CASSPRQNTEAFF
TGTGCCAGCAGCCCCCGACAGAACACTGAAGCTTTCTTT